The clone carrying this TCR beta chain was counted many times. These data originate in a study of T cells in Graves' hyperthyroidism and ophthalmopathy. The CDR3 regions of TCR beta were amplified from RNA transcripts. HTBI primers drove first-round RT-PCR of the TCR CDR3. TCRdb passed the multiplex PCR reads through MiXCR, listing each CDR3 protein once. The sample has 550,000 to 650,000 distinct CDR3 sequences, 14% seen once. The sample consisted of blood. The TCR comes from a woman in her 30s with Graves' hyperthyroidism that later progressed to Graves' ophthalmopathy.

The CDR3: CASSLTGGRELFF. The CDR3 DNA sequence: TGTGCCAGCAGTTTGACAGGGGGCCGGGAGCTGTTTTTT. This chain joins TRBV28 and TRBJ2-2; the match to TRBD1 covers 10 bases. The CDR3 totals 13 residues. Germline-derived CDR1 and CDR2 are MDHEN and SYDVKM. The J segment lost 9 bases and the V segment lost 3 bases, leaving 1 base of the junction unmatched.